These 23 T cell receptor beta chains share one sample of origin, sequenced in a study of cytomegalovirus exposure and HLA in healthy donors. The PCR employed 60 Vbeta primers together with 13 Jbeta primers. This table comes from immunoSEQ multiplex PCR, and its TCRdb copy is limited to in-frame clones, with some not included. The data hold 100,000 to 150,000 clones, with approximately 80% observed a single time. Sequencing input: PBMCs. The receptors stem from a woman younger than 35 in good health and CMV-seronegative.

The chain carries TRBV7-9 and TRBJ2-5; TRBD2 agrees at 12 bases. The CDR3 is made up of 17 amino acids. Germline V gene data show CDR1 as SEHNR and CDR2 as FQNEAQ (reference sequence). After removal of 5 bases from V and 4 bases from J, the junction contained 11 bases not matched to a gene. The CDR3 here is CASSPSGRVGGVETQYF. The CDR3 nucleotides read TGTGCCAGCAGCCCTAGCGGGAGGGTCGGGGGCGTAGAGACCCAGTACTTC.

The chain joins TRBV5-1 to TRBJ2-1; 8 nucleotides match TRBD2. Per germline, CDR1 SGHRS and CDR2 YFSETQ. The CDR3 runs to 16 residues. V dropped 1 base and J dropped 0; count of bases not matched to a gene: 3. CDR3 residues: CASSLSAGGSYNEQFF. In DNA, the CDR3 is TGCGCCAGCAGCTTGAGTGCGGGAGGCTCCTACAATGAGCAGTTCTTC.

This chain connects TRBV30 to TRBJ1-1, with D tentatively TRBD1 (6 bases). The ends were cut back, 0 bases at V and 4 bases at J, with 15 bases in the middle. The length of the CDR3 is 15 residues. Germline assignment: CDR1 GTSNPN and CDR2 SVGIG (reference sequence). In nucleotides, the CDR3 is TGTGCCTGGAGTGTATCCCGTACAGGGATCACTGAAGCTTTCTTT. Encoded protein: CAWSVSRTGITEAFF.

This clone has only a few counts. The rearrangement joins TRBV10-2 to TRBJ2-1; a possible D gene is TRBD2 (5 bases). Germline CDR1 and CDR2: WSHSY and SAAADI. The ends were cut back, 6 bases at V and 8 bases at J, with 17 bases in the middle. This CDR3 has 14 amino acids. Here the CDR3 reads CASSSVTWRDEQFF. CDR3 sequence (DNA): TGCGCCAGCAGCTCCGTCACCTGGCGGGATGAGCAGTTCTTC.

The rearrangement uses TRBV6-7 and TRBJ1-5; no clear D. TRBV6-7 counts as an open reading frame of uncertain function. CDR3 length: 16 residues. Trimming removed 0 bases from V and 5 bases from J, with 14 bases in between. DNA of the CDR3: TGTGCCAGCAGTTACTCCCTCACCGGAGGCGATCAGCCCCAGCATTTT. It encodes CASSYSLTGGDQPQHF.

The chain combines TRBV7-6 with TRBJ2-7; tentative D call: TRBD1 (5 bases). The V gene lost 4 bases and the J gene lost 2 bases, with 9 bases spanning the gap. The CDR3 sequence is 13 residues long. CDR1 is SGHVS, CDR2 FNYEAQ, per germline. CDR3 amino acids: CASSWGPPYEQYF. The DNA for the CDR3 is TGTGCCAGCAGCTGGGGCCCTCCCTACGAGCAGTACTTC.

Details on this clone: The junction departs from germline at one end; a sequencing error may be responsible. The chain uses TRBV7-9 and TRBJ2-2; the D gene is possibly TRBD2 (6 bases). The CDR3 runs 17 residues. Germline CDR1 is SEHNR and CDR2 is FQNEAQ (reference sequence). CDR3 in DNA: TGTGTCAGCAGCTTTCCCCTCGGGAGTGTATCCACCGGGGAGCTGTTTTTT. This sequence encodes CVSSFPLGSVSTGELFF.

The CDR3 loop is CASSQDSGRAYEQYF. The CDR3 DNA follows: TGTGCCAGCAGCCAGGATAGCGGGAGGGCCTACGAGCAGTACTTC. V is TRBV4-2 and J is TRBJ2-7, with 11 bases fitting TRBD2. With 3 bases clipped from V and 2 bases from J, the junction kept 3 bases outside the gene matches. The germline CDR1 and CDR2 sequences are LGHNA and YNFKEQ. The CDR3 loop spans 15 amino acids.

In DNA form, the CDR3 reads TGTGCCAGTAGTATGGACAGATTCTCTGGAAACACCATATATTTT. Translated: CASSMDRFSGNTIYF. The J gene is TRBJ1-3, the V gene TRBV19, with TRBD1 as a possible D gene (6 bases). The length of the CDR3 is 15 residues. The germline V gene encodes CDR1 LNHDA and CDR2 SQIVND (reference sequence). Trimming took off 3 bases at V and 0 bases at J, with 9 bases between the two ends.

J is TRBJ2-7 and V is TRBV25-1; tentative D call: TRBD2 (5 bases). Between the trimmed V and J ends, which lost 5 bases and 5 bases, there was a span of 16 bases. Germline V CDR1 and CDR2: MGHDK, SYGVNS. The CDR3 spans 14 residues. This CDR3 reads CASSKPGSLHEQYF. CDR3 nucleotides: TGTGCCAGCAGTAAGCCGGGGAGTCTCCACGAGCAGTACTTC.

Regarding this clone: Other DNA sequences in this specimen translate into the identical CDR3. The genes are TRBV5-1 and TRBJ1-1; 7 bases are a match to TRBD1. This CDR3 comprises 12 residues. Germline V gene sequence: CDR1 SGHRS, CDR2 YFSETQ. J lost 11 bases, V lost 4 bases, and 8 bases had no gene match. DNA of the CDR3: TGCGCCAGCAGCCCCGAAACAGGGGAGGCTTTCTTT. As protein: CASSPETGEAFF.

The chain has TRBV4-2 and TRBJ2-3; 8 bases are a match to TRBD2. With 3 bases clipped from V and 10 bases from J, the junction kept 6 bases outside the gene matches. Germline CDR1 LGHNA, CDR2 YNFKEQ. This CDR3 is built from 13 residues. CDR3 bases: TGTGCCAGCAGCCAGCTGCGGGGGGTGGCGCAGTATTTT. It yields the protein CASSQLRGVAQYF.

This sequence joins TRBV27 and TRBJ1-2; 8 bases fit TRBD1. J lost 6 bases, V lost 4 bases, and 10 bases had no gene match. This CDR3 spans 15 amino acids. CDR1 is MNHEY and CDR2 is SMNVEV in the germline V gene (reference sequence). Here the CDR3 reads CASSSTSQGGHGYTF. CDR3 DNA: TGTGCCAGCAGTTCGACCTCACAGGGGGGGCATGGCTACACCTTC.

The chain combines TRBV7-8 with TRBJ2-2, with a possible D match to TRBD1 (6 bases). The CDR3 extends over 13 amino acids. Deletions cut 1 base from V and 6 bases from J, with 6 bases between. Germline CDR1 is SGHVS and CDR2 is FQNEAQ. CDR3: CASSLEGAGELFF. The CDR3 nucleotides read TGTGCCAGCAGCTTAGAGGGGGCCGGGGAGCTGTTTTTT.

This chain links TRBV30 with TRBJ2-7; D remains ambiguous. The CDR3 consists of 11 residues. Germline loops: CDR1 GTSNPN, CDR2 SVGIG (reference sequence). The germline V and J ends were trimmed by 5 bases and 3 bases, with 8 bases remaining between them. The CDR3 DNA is TGTGCCTGGGGAGCGATCTACGAGCAGTACTTC. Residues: CAWGAIYEQYF.

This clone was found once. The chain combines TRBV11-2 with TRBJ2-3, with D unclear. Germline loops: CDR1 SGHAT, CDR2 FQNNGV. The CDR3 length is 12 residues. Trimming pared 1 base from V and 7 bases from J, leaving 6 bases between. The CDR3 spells CASSLASNTQYF. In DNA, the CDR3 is TGTGCCAGCAGCTTAGCCAGTAATACGCAGTATTTT.

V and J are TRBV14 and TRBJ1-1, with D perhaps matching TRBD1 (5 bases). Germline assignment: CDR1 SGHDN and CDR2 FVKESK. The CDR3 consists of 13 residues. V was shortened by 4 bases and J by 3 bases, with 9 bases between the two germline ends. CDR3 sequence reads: CASSLTEDTEAFF. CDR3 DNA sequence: TGTGCCAGCAGCCTGACAGAGGACACTGAAGCTTTCTTT. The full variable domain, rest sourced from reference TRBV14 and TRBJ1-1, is EAGVTQFPSHSVIEKGQTVTLRCDPISGHDNLYWYRRVMGKEIKFLLHFVKESKQDESGMPNNRFLAERTGGTYSTLKVQPAELEDSGVYFCASSLTEDTEAFFGQGTRLTVV.

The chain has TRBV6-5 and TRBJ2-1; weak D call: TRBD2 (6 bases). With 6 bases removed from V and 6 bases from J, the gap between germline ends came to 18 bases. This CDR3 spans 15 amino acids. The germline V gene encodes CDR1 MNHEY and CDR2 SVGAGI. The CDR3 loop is CASRNPGAVSNEQFF. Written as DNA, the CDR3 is TGTGCCAGCAGGAACCCGGGAGCAGTGTCCAATGAGCAGTTCTTC.

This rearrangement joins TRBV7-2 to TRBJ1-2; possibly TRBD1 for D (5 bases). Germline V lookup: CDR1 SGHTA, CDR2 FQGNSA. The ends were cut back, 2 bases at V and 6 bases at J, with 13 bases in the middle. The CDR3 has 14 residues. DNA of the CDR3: TGTGCCAGCAGCTTATCGGCCTGGGGGGATGGCTACACCTTC. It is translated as CASSLSAWGDGYTF.

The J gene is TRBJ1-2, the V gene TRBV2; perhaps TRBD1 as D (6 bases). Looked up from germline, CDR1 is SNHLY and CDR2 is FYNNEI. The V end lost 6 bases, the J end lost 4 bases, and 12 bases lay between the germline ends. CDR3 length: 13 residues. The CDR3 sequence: CASSAGAFYGYTF. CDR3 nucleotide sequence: TGTGCCAGCAGCGCGGGGGCCTTCTATGGCTACACCTTC. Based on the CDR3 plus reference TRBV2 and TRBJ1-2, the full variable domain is EPEVTQTPSHQVTQMGQEVILRCVPISNHLYFYWYRQILGQKVEFLVSFYNNEISEKSEIFDDQFSVERPDGSNFTLKIRSTKLEDSAMYFCASSAGAFYGYTFGSGTRLTVV.

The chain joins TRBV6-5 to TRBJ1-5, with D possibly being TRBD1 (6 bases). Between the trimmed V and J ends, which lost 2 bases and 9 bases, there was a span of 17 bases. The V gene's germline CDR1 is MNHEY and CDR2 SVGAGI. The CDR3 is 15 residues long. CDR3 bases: TGTGCCAGCAGTTACAATCGGGCAGGGGCCGGGCCCCAGCATTTT. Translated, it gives CASSYNRAGAGPQHF.

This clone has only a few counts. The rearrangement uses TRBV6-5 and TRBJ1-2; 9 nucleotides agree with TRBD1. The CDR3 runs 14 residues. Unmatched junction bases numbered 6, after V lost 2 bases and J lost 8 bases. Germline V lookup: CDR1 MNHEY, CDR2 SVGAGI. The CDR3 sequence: CASSYRQQGAGYTF. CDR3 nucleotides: TGTGCCAGCAGTTACAGACAACAGGGGGCCGGCTACACCTTC.

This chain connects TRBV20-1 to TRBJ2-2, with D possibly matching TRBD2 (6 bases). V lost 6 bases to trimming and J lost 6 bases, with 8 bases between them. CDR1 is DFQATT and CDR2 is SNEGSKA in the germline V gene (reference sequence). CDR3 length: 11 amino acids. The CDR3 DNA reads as TGCAGTGCCCTAGCGTCCGGGGAGCTGTTTTTT. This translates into CSALASGELFF.